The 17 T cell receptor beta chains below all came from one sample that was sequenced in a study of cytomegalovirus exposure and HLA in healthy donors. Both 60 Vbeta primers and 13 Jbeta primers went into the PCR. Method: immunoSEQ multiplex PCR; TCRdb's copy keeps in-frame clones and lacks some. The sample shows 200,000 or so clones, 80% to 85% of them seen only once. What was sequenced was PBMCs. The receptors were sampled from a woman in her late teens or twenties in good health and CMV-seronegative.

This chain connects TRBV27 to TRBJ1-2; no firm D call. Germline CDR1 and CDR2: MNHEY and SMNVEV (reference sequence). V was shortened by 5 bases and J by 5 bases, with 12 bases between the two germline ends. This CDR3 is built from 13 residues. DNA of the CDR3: TGTGCCAGCAGTCGGACTGGAGGTTATGGCTACACCTTC. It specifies CASSRTGGYGYTF.

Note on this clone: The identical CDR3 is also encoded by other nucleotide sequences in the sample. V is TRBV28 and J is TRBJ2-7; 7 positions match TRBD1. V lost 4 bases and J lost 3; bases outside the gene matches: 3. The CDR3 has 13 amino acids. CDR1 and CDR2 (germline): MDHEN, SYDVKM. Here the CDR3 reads CASSSGQDYEQYF. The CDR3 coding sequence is TGTGCCAGCAGTTCCGGACAGGACTACGAGCAGTACTTC.

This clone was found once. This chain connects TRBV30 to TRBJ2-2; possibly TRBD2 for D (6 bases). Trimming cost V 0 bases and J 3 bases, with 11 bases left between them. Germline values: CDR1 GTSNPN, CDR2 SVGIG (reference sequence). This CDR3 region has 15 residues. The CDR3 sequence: CAWSVLSGHTGELFF. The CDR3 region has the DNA TGTGCCTGGAGTGTACTTAGCGGCCACACCGGGGAGCTGTTTTTT.

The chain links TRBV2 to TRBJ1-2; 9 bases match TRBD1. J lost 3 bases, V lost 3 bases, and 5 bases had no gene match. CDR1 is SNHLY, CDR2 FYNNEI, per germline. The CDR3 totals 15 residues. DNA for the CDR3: TGTGCCAGCAGTGACACAGGGGGCGCTTACTATGGCTACACCTTC. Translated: CASSDTGGAYYGYTF.

Here the CDR3 DNA reads TGTGCCAGCAGCCCGGAGCCATTATACAGGGCGCTCGGGGATACGCAGTATTTT. Residues: CASSPEPLYRALGDTQYF. The J gene is TRBJ2-3, the V gene TRBV5-4; TRBD1 might be the D (6 bases). V was pared by 4 bases and J by 6 bases, with 27 bases between. Germline V gene lookup returns CDR1 SGHNT and CDR2 YYREEE (reference sequence). CDR3 length: 18 residues.

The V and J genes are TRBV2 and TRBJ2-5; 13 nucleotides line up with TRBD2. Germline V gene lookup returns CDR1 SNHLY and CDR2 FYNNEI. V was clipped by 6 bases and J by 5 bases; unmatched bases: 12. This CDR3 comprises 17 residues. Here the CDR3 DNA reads TGTGCCAGCAGGGCCGGACTAGCGGGAGTTTCCAAGGAGACCCAGTACTTC. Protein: CASRAGLAGVSKETQYF.

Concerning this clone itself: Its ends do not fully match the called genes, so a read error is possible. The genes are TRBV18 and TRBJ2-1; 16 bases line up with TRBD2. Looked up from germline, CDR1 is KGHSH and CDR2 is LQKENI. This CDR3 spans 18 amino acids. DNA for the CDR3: TGTGCCAGCTCACCACCGGGACTAGCGGGAGGGACCTACAATGAGCAGCTCTTC. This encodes CASSPPGLAGGTYNEQLF.

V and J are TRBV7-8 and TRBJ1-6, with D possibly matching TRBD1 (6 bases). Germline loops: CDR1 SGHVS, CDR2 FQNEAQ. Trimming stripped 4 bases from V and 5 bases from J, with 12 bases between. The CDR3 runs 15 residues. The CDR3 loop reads CASSSRTVNNSPLHF. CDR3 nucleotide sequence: TGTGCCAGCAGCTCGCGGACAGTGAATAATTCACCCCTCCACTTT.

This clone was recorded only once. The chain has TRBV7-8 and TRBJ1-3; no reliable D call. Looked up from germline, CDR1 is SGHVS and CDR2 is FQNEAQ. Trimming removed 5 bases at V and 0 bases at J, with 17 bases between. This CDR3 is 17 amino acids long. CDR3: CASSAAGKEHSGNTIYF. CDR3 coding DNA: TGTGCCAGCAGCGCAGCAGGAAAAGAACACTCTGGAAACACCATATATTTT.

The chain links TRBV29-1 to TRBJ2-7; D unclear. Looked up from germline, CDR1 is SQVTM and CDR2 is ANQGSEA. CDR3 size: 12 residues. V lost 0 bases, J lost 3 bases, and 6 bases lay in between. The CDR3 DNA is TGCAGCGTTGAAGACCCAAACTACGAGCAGTACTTC. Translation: CSVEDPNYEQYF.

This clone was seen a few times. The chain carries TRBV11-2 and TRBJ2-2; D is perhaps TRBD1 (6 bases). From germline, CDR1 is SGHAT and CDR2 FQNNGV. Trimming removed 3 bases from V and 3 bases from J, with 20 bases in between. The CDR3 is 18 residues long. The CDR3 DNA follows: TGTGCCAGCAGCTTCTTAACAGGGACCACTGAGGACACCGGGGAGCTGTTTTTT. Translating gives CASSFLTGTTEDTGELFF.

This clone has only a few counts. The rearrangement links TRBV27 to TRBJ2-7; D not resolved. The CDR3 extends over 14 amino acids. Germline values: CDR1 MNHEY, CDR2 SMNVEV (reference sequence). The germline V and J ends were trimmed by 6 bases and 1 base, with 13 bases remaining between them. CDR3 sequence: CASSQAPQSYEQYF. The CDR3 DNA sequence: TGTGCCAGCAGCCAAGCGCCCCAGTCCTACGAGCAGTACTTC.

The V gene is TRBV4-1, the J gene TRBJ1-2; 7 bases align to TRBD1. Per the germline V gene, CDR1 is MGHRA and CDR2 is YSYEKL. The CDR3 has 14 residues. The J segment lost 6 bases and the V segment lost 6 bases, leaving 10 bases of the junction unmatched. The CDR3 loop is CASRIAGGSDGYTF. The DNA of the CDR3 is TGCGCCAGCAGAATAGCAGGGGGATCTGATGGCTACACCTTC.

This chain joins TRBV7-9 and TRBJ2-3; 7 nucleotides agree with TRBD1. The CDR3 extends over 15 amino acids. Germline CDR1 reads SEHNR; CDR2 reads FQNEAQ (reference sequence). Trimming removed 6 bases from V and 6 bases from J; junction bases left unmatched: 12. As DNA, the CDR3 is TGTGCCAGCAGTCGGGACAGTGCTATTTACGATACGCAGTATTTT. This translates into CASSRDSAIYDTQYF. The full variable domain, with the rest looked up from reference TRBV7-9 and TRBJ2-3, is DTGVSQNPRHKITKRGQNVTFRCDPISEHNRLYWYRQTLGQGPEFLTYFQNEAQLEKSRLLSDRFSAERPKGSFSTLEIQRTEQGDSAMYLCASSRDSAIYDTQYFGPGTRLTVL.

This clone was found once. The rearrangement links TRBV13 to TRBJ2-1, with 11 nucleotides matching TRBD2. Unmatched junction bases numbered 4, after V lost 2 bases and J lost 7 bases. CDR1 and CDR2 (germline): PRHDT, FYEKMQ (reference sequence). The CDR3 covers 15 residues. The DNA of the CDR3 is TGTGCCAGCAGCTTAACTAGCGGGGGTGCGAATGAGCAGTTCTTC. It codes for CASSLTSGGANEQFF.

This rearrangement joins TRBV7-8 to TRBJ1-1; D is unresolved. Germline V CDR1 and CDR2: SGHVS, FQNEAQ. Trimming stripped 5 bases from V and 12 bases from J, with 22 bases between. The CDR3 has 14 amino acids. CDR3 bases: TGTGCCAGCAGCCCGGCAGATCTAACAGAGGGAACTTTCTTT. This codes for CASSPADLTEGTFF.

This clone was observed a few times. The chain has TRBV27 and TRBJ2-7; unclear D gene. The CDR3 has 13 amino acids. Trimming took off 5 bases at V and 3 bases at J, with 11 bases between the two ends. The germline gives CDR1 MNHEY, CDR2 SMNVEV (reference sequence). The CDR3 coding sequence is TGTGCCAGCAGTCCGGTAAATTTCTACGAGCAGTACTTC. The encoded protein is CASSPVNFYEQYF.